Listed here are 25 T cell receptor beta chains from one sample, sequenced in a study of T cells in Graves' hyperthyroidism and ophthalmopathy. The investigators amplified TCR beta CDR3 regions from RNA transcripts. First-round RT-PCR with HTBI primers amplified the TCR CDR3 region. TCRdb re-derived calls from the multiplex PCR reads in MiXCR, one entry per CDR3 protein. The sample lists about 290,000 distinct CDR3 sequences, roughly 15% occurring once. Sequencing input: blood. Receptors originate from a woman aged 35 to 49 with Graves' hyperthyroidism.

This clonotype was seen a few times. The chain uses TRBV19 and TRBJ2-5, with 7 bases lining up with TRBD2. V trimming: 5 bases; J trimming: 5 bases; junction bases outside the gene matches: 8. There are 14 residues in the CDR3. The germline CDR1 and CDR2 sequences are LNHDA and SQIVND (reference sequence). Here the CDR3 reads CASSETSRRETQYF. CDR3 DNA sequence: TGTGCCAGTAGTGAGACTAGCAGAAGGGAGACCCAGTACTTC.

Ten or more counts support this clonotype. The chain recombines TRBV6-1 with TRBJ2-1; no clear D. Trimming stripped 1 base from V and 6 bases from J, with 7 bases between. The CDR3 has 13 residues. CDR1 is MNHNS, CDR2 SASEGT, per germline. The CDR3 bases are TGTGCCAGCAGTGAAGGCCACTTCAATGAGCAGTTCTTC. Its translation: CASSEGHFNEQFF.

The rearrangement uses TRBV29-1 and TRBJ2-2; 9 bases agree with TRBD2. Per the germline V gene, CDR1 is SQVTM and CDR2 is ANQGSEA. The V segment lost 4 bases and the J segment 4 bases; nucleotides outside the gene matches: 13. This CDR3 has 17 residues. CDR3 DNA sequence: TGCAGCGTTGGACGTTTCCTTAGCGGGAGTGGCACCGGGGAGCTGTTTTTT. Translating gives CSVGRFLSGSGTGELFF.

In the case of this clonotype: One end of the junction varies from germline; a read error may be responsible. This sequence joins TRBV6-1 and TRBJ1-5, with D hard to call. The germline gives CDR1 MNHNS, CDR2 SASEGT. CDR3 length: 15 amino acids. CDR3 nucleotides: TGTGCCACCAGTGAAGCCGGCAGCTCTCGGCAGCCCCAGCATTTT. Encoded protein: CATSEAGSSRQPQHF.

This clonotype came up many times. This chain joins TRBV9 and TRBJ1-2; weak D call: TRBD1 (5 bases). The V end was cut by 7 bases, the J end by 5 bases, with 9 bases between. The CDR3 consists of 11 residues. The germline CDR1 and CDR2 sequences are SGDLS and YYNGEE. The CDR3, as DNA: TGTGCCAGCGGCAGGGTTTATGGCTACACCTTC. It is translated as CASGRVYGYTF.

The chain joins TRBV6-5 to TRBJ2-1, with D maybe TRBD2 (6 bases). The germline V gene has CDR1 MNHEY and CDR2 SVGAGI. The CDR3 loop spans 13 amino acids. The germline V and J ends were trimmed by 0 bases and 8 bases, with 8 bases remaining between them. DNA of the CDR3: TGTGCCAGCAGTTACTCGGGACTCCATGAGCAGTTCTTC. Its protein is CASSYSGLHEQFF.

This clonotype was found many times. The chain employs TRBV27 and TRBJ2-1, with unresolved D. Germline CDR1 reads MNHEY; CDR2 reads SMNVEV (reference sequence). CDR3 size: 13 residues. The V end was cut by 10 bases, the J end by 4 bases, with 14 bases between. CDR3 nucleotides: TGTGCCACGAACAAGAACGGGTACAATGAGCAGTTCTTC. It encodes CATNKNGYNEQFF.

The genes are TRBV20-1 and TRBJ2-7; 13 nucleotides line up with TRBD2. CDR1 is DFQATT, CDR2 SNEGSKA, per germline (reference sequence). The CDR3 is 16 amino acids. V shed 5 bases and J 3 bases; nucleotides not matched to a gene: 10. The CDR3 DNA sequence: TGCAGTGCTGTCCCGGGACTAGCGGGAAAGGGCTACGAGCAGTACTTC. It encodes CSAVPGLAGKGYEQYF.

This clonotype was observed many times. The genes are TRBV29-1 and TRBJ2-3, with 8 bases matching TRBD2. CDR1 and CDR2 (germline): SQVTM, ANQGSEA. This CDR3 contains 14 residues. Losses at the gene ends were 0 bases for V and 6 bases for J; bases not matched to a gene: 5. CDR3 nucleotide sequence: TGCAGCGTTGAAGATGTCCTAGCGGGCGATACGCAGTATTTT. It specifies CSVEDVLAGDTQYF.

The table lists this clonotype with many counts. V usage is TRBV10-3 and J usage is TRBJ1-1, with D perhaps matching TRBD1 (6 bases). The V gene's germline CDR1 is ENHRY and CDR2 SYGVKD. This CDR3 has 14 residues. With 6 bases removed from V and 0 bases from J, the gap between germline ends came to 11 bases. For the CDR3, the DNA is TGTGCCATCAGCAGAGGACAGCTGAACACTGAAGCTTTCTTT. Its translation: CAISRGQLNTEAFF.

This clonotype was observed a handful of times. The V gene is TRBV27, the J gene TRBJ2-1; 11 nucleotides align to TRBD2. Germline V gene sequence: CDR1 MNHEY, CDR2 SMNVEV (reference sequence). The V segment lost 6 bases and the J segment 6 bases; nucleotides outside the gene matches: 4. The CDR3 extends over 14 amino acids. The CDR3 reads CASRRLAGSNEQFF. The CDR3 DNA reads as TGTGCCAGCAGAAGACTAGCGGGAAGCAATGAGCAGTTCTTC.

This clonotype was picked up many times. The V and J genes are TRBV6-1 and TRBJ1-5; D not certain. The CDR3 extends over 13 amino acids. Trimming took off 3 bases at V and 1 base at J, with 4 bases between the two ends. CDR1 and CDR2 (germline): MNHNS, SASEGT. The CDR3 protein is CASSDDSNQPQHF. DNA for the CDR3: TGTGCCAGCAGTGACGACAGCAATCAGCCCCAGCATTTT.

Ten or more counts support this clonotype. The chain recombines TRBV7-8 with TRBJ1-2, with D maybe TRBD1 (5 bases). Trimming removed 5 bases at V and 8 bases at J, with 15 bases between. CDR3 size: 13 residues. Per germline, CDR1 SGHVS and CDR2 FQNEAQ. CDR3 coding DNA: TGTGCCAGCAGCACATCCGGGACGGCCGGCTACACCTTC. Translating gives CASSTSGTAGYTF. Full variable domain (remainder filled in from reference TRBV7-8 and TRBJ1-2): GAGVSQSPRYKVAKRGQDVALRCDPISGHVSLFWYQQALGQGPEFLTYFQNEAQLDKSGLPSDRFFAERPEGSVSTLKIQRTQQEDSAVYLCASSTSGTAGYTFGSGTRLTVV.

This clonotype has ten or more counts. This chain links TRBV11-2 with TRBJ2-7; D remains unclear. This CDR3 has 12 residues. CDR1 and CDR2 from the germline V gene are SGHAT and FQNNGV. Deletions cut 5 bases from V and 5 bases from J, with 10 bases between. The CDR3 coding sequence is TGTGCCAGCAGCCGGGCGTATCACGAGCAGTACTTC. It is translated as CASSRAYHEQYF.

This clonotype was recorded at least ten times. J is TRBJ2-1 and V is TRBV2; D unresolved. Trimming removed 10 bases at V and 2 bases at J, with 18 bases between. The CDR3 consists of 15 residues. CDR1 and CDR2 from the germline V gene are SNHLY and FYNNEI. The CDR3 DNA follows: TGTGCCAACAAGGAGCCCCCAACGGCCTACAATGAGCAGTTCTTC. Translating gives CANKEPPTAYNEQFF.

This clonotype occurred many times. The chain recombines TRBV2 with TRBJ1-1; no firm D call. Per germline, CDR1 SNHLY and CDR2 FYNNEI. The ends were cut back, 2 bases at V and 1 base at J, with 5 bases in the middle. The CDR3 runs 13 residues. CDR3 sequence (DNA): TGTGCCAGCAGTGAACAAGGGAACACTGAAGCTTTCTTT. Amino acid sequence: CASSEQGNTEAFF.

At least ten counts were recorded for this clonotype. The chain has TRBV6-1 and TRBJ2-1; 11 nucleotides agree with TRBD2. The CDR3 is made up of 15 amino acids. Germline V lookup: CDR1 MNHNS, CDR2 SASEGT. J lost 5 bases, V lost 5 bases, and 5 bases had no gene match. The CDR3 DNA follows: TGTGCCAGCAGTTACGTGGGACTAGCGGACAATGAGCAGTTCTTC. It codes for CASSYVGLADNEQFF.

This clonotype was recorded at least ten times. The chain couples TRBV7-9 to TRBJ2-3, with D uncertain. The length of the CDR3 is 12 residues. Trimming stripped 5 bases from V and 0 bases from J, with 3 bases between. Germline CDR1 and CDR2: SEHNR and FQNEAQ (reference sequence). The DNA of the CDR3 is TGTGCCAGCAGCCGTAGCACAGATACGCAGTATTTT. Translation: CASSRSTDTQYF. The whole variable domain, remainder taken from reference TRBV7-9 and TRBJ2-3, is DTGVSQNPRHKITKRGQNVTFRCDPISEHNRLYWYRQTLGQGPEFLTYFQNEAQLEKSRLLSDRFSAERPKGSFSTLEIQRTEQGDSAMYLCASSRSTDTQYFGPGTRLTVL.

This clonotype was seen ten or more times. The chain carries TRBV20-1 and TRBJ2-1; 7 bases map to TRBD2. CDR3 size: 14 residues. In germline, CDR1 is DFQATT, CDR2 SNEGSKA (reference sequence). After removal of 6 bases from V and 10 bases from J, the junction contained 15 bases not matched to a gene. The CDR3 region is CSALLGLADVEQFF. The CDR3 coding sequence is TGCAGTGCCCTCCTGGGGCTAGCGGACGTCGAGCAGTTCTTC.

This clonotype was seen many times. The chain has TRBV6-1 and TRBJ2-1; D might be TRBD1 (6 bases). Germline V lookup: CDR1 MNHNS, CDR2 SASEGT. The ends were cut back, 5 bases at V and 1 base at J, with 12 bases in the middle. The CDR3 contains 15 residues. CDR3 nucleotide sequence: TGTGCCAGCAGTCGGACAGATAGATCCTACAATGAGCAGTTCTTC. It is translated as CASSRTDRSYNEQFF.

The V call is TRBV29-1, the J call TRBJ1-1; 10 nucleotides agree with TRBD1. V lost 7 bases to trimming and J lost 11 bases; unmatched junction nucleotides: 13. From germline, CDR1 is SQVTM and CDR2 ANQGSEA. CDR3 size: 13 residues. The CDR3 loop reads CSAGPGQGRLAFF. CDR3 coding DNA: TGCAGCGCTGGACCGGGACAGGGGCGGCTGGCTTTCTTT.

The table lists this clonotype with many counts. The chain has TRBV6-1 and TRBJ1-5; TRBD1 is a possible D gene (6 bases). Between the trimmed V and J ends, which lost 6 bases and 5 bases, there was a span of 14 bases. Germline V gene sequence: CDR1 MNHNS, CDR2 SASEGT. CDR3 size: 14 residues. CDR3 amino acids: CASSQSGAYQPQHF. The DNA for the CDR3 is TGTGCCAGCAGCCAGTCAGGGGCATATCAGCCCCAGCATTTT.

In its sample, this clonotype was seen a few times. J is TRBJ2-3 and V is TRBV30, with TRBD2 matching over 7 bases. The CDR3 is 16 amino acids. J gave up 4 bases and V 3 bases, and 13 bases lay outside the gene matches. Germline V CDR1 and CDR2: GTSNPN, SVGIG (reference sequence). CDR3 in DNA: TGTGCCTGGAGCTTTGGCGGGAGTGGTGTACCAGATACGCAGTATTTT. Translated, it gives CAWSFGGSGVPDTQYF.

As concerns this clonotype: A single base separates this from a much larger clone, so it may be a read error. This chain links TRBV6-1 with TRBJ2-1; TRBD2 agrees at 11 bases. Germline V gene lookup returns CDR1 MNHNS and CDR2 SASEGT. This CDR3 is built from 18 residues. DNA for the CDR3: TGTGCCATCAGTGAAGCGACCCTCACTAGCGGGAGTGCCTATGAGCAGTTCTTC. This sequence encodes CAISEATLTSGSAYEQFF.

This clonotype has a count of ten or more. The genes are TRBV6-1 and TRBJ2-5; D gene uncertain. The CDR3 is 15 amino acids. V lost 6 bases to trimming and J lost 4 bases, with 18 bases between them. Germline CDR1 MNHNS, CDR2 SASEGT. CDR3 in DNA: TGTGCCAGCAGAGACCCCTCCTTAGCCGGAGAGACCCAGTACTTC. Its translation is CASRDPSLAGETQYF.